In its sample, the clone carrying this TCR beta chain was seen once. The CDR3 has 13 residues. Trimming left V 6 bases short and J 4 bases short, with 13 bases between. CDR1 is SGHRS and CDR2 is YFSETQ in the germline V gene. These data come from a study of blood T cell repertoires in COVID-19. The overall study: The United States, Italy and Spain provided the acute and convalescent COVID-19 samples. From T cells, B-cell-depleted T cells, or PBMCs came the material, which was cDNA or gDNA.

In Seattle, patients joined the study during active infection and were tracked longitudinally. Libraries were prepared by immunoSEQ multiplex PCR; TCRdb keeps only in-frame clonotypes and omits some of them. The sample has some 48,000 clones, around 84% seen once. The sequence derives from an elderly woman with COVID-19, enrolled during active disease. The specimen was peripheral blood. This sequence joins TRBV5-1 and TRBJ2-5, with a tentative D call TRBD2 (6 bases). The CDR3 DNA sequence: TGCGCCAGCACCCTGCGGGAAAGAGAGACCCAGTACTTC. It yields the protein CASTLRERETQYF.